These 7 T cell receptor beta chains were all obtained from the same sample, sequenced in a study of CD8 T cells in ankylosing spondylitis. From the 5' RACE reads, TCRdb called clonotypes with MiXCR, one entry per CDR3 protein. The sample contains over 100,000 distinct CDR3 sequences, 6.5% to 9% of which appear only once. The material sequenced was blood, either unsorted or a sorted T cell fraction (not recorded which). The origin of the receptors is a male donor with ankylosing spondylitis or in good health (not recorded which).

This clonotype came up many times. The chain couples TRBV12-3 or TRBV12-4 to TRBJ1-2, with D tentatively TRBD1 (6 bases). Trimming removed 4 bases at V and 7 bases at J, with 10 bases between. The CDR3 is 12 amino acids. This CDR3 is CASSSGVSGYTF. The CDR3, as DNA: TGTGCCAGCAGTTCAGGGGTTAGTGGCTACACCTTC.

This chain joins TRBV30 and TRBJ2-5; D possibly corresponds to TRBD2 (7 bases). The germline CDR1 and CDR2 sequences are GTSNPN and SVGIG (reference sequence). Deletions cut 2 bases from V and 2 bases from J, with 15 bases between. The CDR3 is 15 residues long. CDR3 in amino acids: CAWSHLRGGQETQYF. The CDR3 nucleotides read TGTGCCTGGAGTCATTTAAGGGGGGGACAAGAGACCCAGTACTTC.

This clonotype appeared many times. The gene calls are TRBV11-3 and TRBJ2-1; perhaps TRBD2 as D (5 bases). The V gene's germline CDR1 is SGHNT and CDR2 YENEEA. V was trimmed by 5 bases and J by 8 bases, leaving 19 bases between them. CDR3 size: 15 residues. CDR3 coding DNA: TGTGCCAGCAGCCTTAGGACTGGGTTGAGTGATGAGCAGTTCTTC. It is translated as CASSLRTGLSDEQFF.

This clonotype appeared many times. The V gene is TRBV29-1, the J gene TRBJ1-2, with D perhaps matching TRBD1 (6 bases). The CDR3 extends over 16 amino acids. Between the trimmed V and J ends, which lost 1 base and 8 bases, there was a span of 23 bases. Per germline, CDR1 SQVTM and CDR2 ANQGSEA. The CDR3 region is CSVEGDRQVPTRGYTF. In nucleotides, the CDR3 is TGCAGCGTTGAAGGGGACCGACAGGTCCCAACTCGGGGCTACACCTTC.

V is TRBV30 and J is TRBJ1-1; D ambiguous. Per the germline V gene, CDR1 is GTSNPN and CDR2 is SVGIG (reference sequence). CDR3 length: 14 amino acids. V lost 0 bases to trimming and J lost 7 bases, with 15 bases between them. The CDR3 DNA follows: TGTGCCTGGAGTGTTGGTTTTGGCCAAATTGAAGCTTTCTTT. Protein: CAWSVGFGQIEAFF.

The chain uses TRBV20-1 and TRBJ2-5; 12 bases are a match to TRBD1. Germline values: CDR1 DFQATT, CDR2 SNEGSKA (reference sequence). CDR3 length: 17 amino acids. J was trimmed by 5 bases and V by 0 bases; bases with no gene match: 10. The CDR3 bases are TGCAGTGCTAGAGAGGTTACCGGGACAGGGGGCCAGGAGACCCAGTACTTC. Its translation is CSAREVTGTGGQETQYF.

This clonotype was counted at least ten times. The chain is built from TRBV5-1 and TRBJ2-2, with no clear D. CDR1 and CDR2 (germline): SGHRS, YFSETQ. The CDR3 has 14 amino acids. Trimming removed 0 bases from V and 2 bases from J, with 5 bases in between. For the CDR3, the DNA is TGCGCCAGCAGCTTGGTGTCCAACACCGGGGAGCTGTTTTTT. It encodes CASSLVSNTGELFF. The variable domain in full, with the rest retrieved from reference TRBV5-1 and TRBJ2-2, is KAGVTQTPRYLIKTRGQQVTLSCSPISGHRSVSWYQQTPGQGLQFLFEYFSETQRNKGNFPGRFSGRQFSNSRSEMNVSTLELGDSALYLCASSLVSNTGELFFGEGSRLTVL.